These T cell receptor beta chains were read from a single sample in a study of T cell responses to AZD1222 COVID-19 vaccine. Profiled with immunoSEQ multiplex PCR; TCRdb holds only in-frame clones, not every one. In the table there are about 270,000 clones, almost 95% of which are singletons. This sample comprised peripheral blood, obtained 28 days after the second AZD1222 dose. These receptors all come from an adult who received the AZD1222 COVID-19 vaccine. Each CDR3 is given with its conserved first and last residue. Fields, in order: CDR3 protein, CDR3 DNA, V gene, D gene, J gene, clone size. The D gene is left open where the match is weak. Size is stated for part of the rows, as once, few or many counts, or as a class when the clone is expanded.

CASSLGQTYEQYF,TGTGCCAGCAGTTTGGGGCAAACCTACGAGCAGTACTTC,TRBV12-3/TRBV12-4,.,TRBJ2-7,once
CASSYRDSNQPQHF,TGTGCCAGCAGTTATCGGGATAGCAATCAGCCCCAGCATTTT,TRBV6-5,.,TRBJ1-5,once
CASSPNRPSRGGESYEQYF,TGTGCCAGTTCGCCAAATCGCCCCTCGCGTGGGGGCGAATCCTACGAGCAGTACTTC,TRBV19,.,TRBJ2-7,.
CASSLAGAGINEKLFF,TGTGCCAGCAGCTTAGCCGGGGCCGGGATTAATGAAAAACTGTTTTTT,TRBV7-8,.,TRBJ1-4,.
CASGFDRYSGNTIYF,TGTGCCAGCGGCTTCGACAGATACTCTGGAAACACCATATATTTT,TRBV2,.,TRBJ1-3,.
CASSPVNSNQPQHF,TGTGCCAGTAGCCCAGTTAATAGCAATCAGCCCCAGCATTTT,TRBV19,.,TRBJ1-5,.
CASSFGQNTEAFF,TGTGCCAGCAGTTTTGGGCAGAACACTGAAGCTTTCTTT,TRBV12-3/TRBV12-4,.,TRBJ1-1,.
CASSTRQEQFF,TGTGCCAGCAGCACAAGACAGGAGCAGTTCTTC,TRBV3-1/TRBV3-2,.,TRBJ2-1,.
CASNRRGVYGQGNTIYF,TGTGCCAGCAATAGGAGGGGGGTCTATGGTCAAGGAAACACCATATATTTT,TRBV28,.,TRBJ1-3,once
CAGMAAPNTEAFF,TGTGCCGGCATGGCTGCCCCGAACACTGAAGCTTTCTTT,TRBV28,.,TRBJ1-1,.
CASRDTYNEQFF,TGTGCCAGTAGAGACACCTACAATGAGCAGTTCTTC,TRBV19,.,TRBJ2-1,.
CASSLGSGGSDTQYF,TGTGCCAGCAGTTTAGGTAGCGGGGGGTCAGATACGCAGTATTTT,TRBV27,TRBD2,TRBJ2-3,few
CASSLEGHLKSPLHF,TGCGCCAGCAGCTTGGAGGGCCACTTAAAATCACCCCTCCACTTT,TRBV5-1,.,TRBJ1-6,.
CASSPLGSGLETQYF,TGCGCCAGCAGCCCCCTGGGTAGCGGATTAGAGACCCAGTACTTC,TRBV4-1,.,TRBJ2-5,.
CASSHRRDRVTGYTF,TGTGCCAGCAGCCATCGGCGGGACAGGGTTACTGGCTACACCTTC,TRBV3-1/TRBV3-2,TRBD1,TRBJ1-2,.
CASSQDLAGGFTDTQYF,TGTGCCAGCAGCCAAGATCTAGCGGGAGGTTTCACAGATACGCAGTATTTT,TRBV14,TRBD2,TRBJ2-3,.
CASSFGTSGYNEQFF,TGCGCCAGCAGCTTCGGGACTAGCGGGTACAATGAGCAGTTCTTC,TRBV5-1,TRBD2,TRBJ2-1,.
CASSFRTSSEQYF,TGTGCCAGCAGCTTTCGGACTAGTTCCGAGCAGTACTTC,TRBV7-9,TRBD2,TRBJ2-7,.
CASRFKENTEAFF,TGCGCCAGCAGATTTAAGGAGAACACTGAAGCTTTCTTT,TRBV5-1,.,TRBJ1-1,.
CASSLGQSGQPQHF,TGCGCCAGCAGCTTGGGACAGTCGGGGCAGCCCCAGCATTTT,TRBV5-1,.,TRBJ1-5,.
CASSTTAGYFDSNQPQHF,TGTGCCAGTAGTACTACTGCAGGGTATTTCGATAGCAATCAGCCCCAGCATTTT,TRBV19,.,TRBJ1-5,.
CAISESMADRAIQLGF,TGTGCCATCAGTGAGTCGATGGCAGACAGGGCCATCCAACTAGGCTTC,TRBV10-3,TRBD1,TRBJ1-2,.
CASRGHSEKLFF,TGTGCCAGCAGGGGACATAGCGAAAAACTGTTTTTT,TRBV6-5,.,TRBJ1-4,.
CASSEALAEIQPQHF,TGTGCCAGCAGTGAGGCGTTGGCAGAAATCCAGCCCCAGCATTTT,TRBV2,.,TRBJ1-5,.
CASFRVNTEAFF,TGTGCCAGCTTCAGGGTGAACACTGAAGCTTTCTTT,TRBV6-5,.,TRBJ1-1,.
CASGLVVGRQRDQPQHF,TGTGCTAGTGGTTTGGTCGTGGGCAGGCAGAGGGATCAGCCCCAGCATTTT,TRBV12-5,.,TRBJ1-5,.
CASSVQAYEQYF,TGTGCCAGCAGTGTGCAGGCCTACGAGCAGTACTTC,TRBV25-1,.,TRBJ2-7,.
CASSHRGFGELFF,TGCGCCAGCAGTCACAGGGGGTTCGGGGAGCTGTTTTTT,TRBV10-1,TRBD1,TRBJ2-2,.
CASSPPNQPQHF,TGTGCCAGCAGCCCTCCCAATCAGCCCCAGCATTTT,TRBV12-3/TRBV12-4,.,TRBJ1-5,.
CASSPGLAVDTQYF,TGTGCCAGCAGCCCGGGACTAGCGGTAGATACGCAGTATTTT,TRBV9,TRBD2,TRBJ2-3,.
CATSDLKATGDYGYTF,TGTGCCACCAGTGATTTAAAGGCCACGGGGGACTATGGCTACACCTTC,TRBV24-1,.,TRBJ1-2,.
CASTTGTDYEQYF,TGTGCCAGCACCACCGGGACAGACTACGAGCAGTACTTC,TRBV2,TRBD1,TRBJ2-7,.
CASSLGAGNTIYF,TGCGCCAGCAGCTTGGGGGCCGGAAACACCATATATTTT,TRBV5-1,.,TRBJ1-3,.
CASTQGQGATGELFF,TGTGCCAGCACGCAGGGACAGGGGGCCACCGGGGAGCTGTTTTTT,TRBV2,TRBD1,TRBJ2-2,.
CASSLIGQGYEQYF,TGTGCCAGCAGTTTAATCGGACAGGGTTACGAGCAGTACTTC,TRBV28,TRBD1,TRBJ2-7,.
CASTLLEETQYF,TGTGCCAGCACCCTGCTAGAAGAGACCCAGTACTTC,TRBV7-2,.,TRBJ2-5,.
CASKDDGTYEQYF,TGTGCCAGCAAAGATGACGGAACCTACGAGCAGTACTTC,TRBV2,.,TRBJ2-7,.
CASKYGQANSPLHF,TGTGCCAGCAAATACGGACAGGCCAATTCACCCCTCCACTTT,TRBV2,TRBD1,TRBJ1-6,.
CASSLQGTGEPQHF,TGTGCCAGCAGTCTACAGGGCACCGGGGAGCCCCAGCATTTT,TRBV2,.,TRBJ1-5,.
CSVGQLDEKLFF,TGCAGCGTTGGACAGCTCGATGAAAAACTGTTTTTT,TRBV29-1,.,TRBJ1-4,once
CASSPTYPYNEQFF,TGTGCCAGCTCACCGACCTACCCCTACAATGAGCAGTTCTTC,TRBV18,.,TRBJ2-1,.
CASSQSLSSGSAADTQYF,TGCGCCAGCAGTCAATCCCTCAGTAGCGGGAGCGCCGCTGATACGCAGTATTTT,TRBV23-1,TRBD2,TRBJ2-3,.
CASSPGQGESHTQYF,TGTGCCAGCAGCCCCGGACAGGGGGAATCACATACGCAGTATTTT,TRBV7-3,TRBD1,TRBJ2-3,.
CASSRDRPPSGNTIYF,TGTGCCAGCAGCCGGGACCGGCCACCCTCTGGAAACACCATATATTTT,TRBV2,.,TRBJ1-3,.
CASSYSYTNEKLFF,TGCGCCAGCAGTTACAGTTATACAAATGAAAAACTGTTTTTT,TRBV4-3,.,TRBJ1-4,.
CASHDWNQETQYF,TGTGCCAGTCACGACTGGAACCAAGAGACCCAGTACTTC,TRBV19,.,TRBJ2-5,.
CASSQGRGSSYEQYF,TGTGCCAGCAGCCAAGGACGGGGGAGCTCCTACGAGCAGTACTTC,TRBV3-1/TRBV3-2,.,TRBJ2-7,.
CASSLGSSYGYTF,TGTGCCAGCAGCTTAGGGTCCTCGTATGGCTACACCTTC,TRBV7-2,.,TRBJ1-2,.
CATSTSGRVEEQYF,TGTGCCACCTCAACTAGCGGGAGAGTTGAAGAGCAGTACTTC,TRBV10-3,TRBD2,TRBJ2-7,.